This T cell receptor (beta chain) was documented in a study of shared clonotypes between healthy human individuals. CD45RO-negative, CCR7-positively selected cells formed the naive CD8 fraction, excluding terminally differentiated effector memory CD45RA+ cells. Germline V lookup: CDR1 SGDLS, CDR2 YYNGEE. Deletions cut 3 bases from V and 4 bases from J, with 10 bases between. The CDR3 has 14 residues. The table came from immunoSEQ multiplex PCR; TCRdb's copy has only in-frame clones and leaves some out. This table holds about 2 million clones, roughly 94% found once. This clone was seen once. The chain combines TRBV9 with TRBJ2-2; the D gene is possibly TRBD1 (5 bases). The clonotype was recovered from a man aged 18 to 29 in good health. Sequencing was performed on naive CD8+ T cells sorted from blood. The CDR3 sequence: CASSGQISTGELFF. CDR3 DNA: TGTGCCAGCAGCGGACAGATATCCACCGGGGAGCTGTTTTTT.